This is a list of T cell receptor beta chains from one sample in a study of shared clonotypes between healthy human individuals. Produced via immunoSEQ multiplex PCR; TCRdb's table is partial and in-frame only. The sample has approximately 1,500,000 clones, 95% to 99% seen once. The sequenced sample was naive CD4+ T cells sorted from blood. The receptors were gathered from a young man in good health. Both conserved end residues are part of each CDR3. A D gene is named only where the DNA matches it firmly. Only some rows state a clone size, as once, few, many or a class for expanded clones.

TRBJ2-2	.	TRBV11-2	TRBD2	TGTGCCAGCAACCACATATTAGCGGGAGGTAACAGGGAGCTGTTTTTT	CASNHILAGGNRELFF
TRBJ2-3	.	TRBV27	.	TGTGCCAGCAGTTCGCGAGCAGATACGCAGTATTTT	CASSSRADTQYF
TRBJ2-1	.	TRBV2	.	TGTGCCATCCGGGGCGGTAGCTCCTACAATGAGCAGTTCTTC	CAIRGGSSYNEQFF
TRBJ2-7	.	TRBV5-1	TRBD1	TGCGCCAGCAGCTTGGGGACAGGGCTCGGCGAGCAGTACTTC	CASSLGTGLGEQYF
TRBJ1-3	.	TRBV6-6	TRBD1	TGTGCCAGCAGTCTCATACAGGGGGCGCTGGGAAACACCATATATTTT	CASSLIQGALGNTIYF
TRBJ2-7	.	TRBV7-8	.	TGTGCCAGCAGCACACATGTGATCGGGGCAGCCTCCTACGAGCAGTACTTC	CASSTHVIGAASYEQYF
TRBJ1-1	.	TRBV30	.	TGTGCCTGGAGTCTGGGAGCTCAAGCTTTCTTT	CAWSLGAQAFF
TRBJ1-2	.	TRBV2	.	TGTGCCACCTGGGGGCGCGGGCGGTCTGGCTACACCTTC	CATWGRGRSGYTF
TRBJ2-7	.	TRBV2	.	TGTGCCAGCAGTCTAGCGTCGGAAACGTTCTACGAGCAGTACTTC	CASSLASETFYEQYF
TRBJ1-1	once	TRBV5-8	TRBD1	TGTGCCAGCAGCCCGAACAGGGGTCGGACTGAAGCTTTCTTT	CASSPNRGRTEAFF
TRBJ2-1	.	TRBV9	.	TGTGCCAGCAGCGTAGTAGTTTCAGGGTCTGGCCCTCACAATGAGCAGTTCTTC	CASSVVVSGSGPHNEQFF
TRBJ2-1	.	TRBV7-2	.	TGTGCCAGCAGCTTAGAGGGTACACTAGGTTGGGTGTACAATGAGCAGTTCTTC	CASSLEGTLGWVYNEQFF
TRBJ2-3	.	TRBV29-1	TRBD2	TGCAGCGTTGGGCTGCTAGCGGGAGGGGCAGGACATAAGGCTACGCAGTATTTT	CSVGLLAGGAGHKATQYF
TRBJ2-2	.	TRBV18	TRBD2	TGTGCCAGCTCACCGCGGGAGGGGTTCACCGGGGAGCTGTTTTTT	CASSPREGFTGELFF
TRBJ2-5	.	TRBV5-1	TRBD1	TGCGCCAGCAGCCCAGGGACAGCCCAAGAGACCCAGTACTTC	CASSPGTAQETQYF
TRBJ1-5	.	TRBV2	.	TGTGCCAGCAGGGGGGTGGAAGGGCTAAATCAGCCCCAGCATTTT	CASRGVEGLNQPQHF
TRBJ2-1	.	TRBV11-2	.	TGTGCCAGCAGCTTAGACGATGAGCAGTTCTTC	CASSLDDEQFF
TRBJ2-7	.	TRBV11-1	TRBD2	TGTGCCAGCAGCTCGGGACTAGTCTACGAGCAGTACTTC	CASSSGLVYEQYF
TRBJ2-5	.	TRBV7-2	.	TGTGCCAGCAGCTTAGATCGTCAGCAGTCAGAGACCCAGTACTTC	CASSLDRQQSETQYF
TRBJ1-1	.	TRBV7-6	TRBD1	TGTGCCAGCAGCTTACACAGGGGGCGCGAAGCTTTCTTT	CASSLHRGREAFF
TRBJ2-7	.	TRBV18	.	TGTGCCAGCTCACCTTCTAGGCACGAGCAGTACTTC	CASSPSRHEQYF
TRBJ1-4	.	TRBV7-9	TRBD1	TGTGCCAGCAGTAGGACAGGGAATGAAAAACTGTTTTTT	CASSRTGNEKLFF
TRBJ2-7	once	TRBV4-3	TRBD2	TGCGCCAGCAGCCGGGCAGCGGGGGACTACGAGCAGTACTTC	CASSRAAGDYEQYF
TRBJ2-4	.	TRBV27	TRBD2	TGTGCCAGCAGCCAGAGGGGGACTAGCGGGAGGGTGGCCAAAAACATTCAGTACTTC	CASSQRGTSGRVAKNIQYF
TRBJ2-1	.	TRBV29-1	.	TGCAGCGTGGAGCCTAGACTGGTTATAAATGAGCAGTTCTTC	CSVEPRLVINEQFF
TRBJ2-3	.	TRBV10-3	TRBD2	TGTGCCATCAGTACCACTAGCGGGAGGGCGTCGGATACGCAGTATTTT	CAISTTSGRASDTQYF
TRBJ2-7	.	TRBV5-8	TRBD2	TGTGCCAGCAGCTTGGGACTAGCGGGAGGCTTAAAGGCCTACGAGCAGTACTTC	CASSLGLAGGLKAYEQYF
TRBJ2-2	.	TRBV5-4	.	TGTGCCAGCAGCTTGGGTAGGGTGAACACCGGGGAGCTGTTTTTT	CASSLGRVNTGELFF
TRBJ1-1	.	TRBV28	.	TGTGCCAGCATTATGACAGCCATGAACACTGAAGCTTTCTTT	CASIMTAMNTEAFF
TRBJ2-5	once	TRBV28	.	TGTGCCAGCAGTTTCAAAGCCCAAGAGACCCAGTACTTC	CASSFKAQETQYF
TRBJ2-7	.	TRBV6-5	.	TGTGCCAGCAGTTACTCGAGAGGGTACTACGAGCAGTACTTC	CASSYSRGYYEQYF
TRBJ2-5	.	TRBV7-3	.	TGTGCCAGCAGCTTAACGGCTGAGACCCAGTACTTC	CASSLTAETQYF
TRBJ1-2	.	TRBV6-1	TRBD1	TGTGCCAGCAGTGCAAGGACAGGGGTTAACTATGGCTACACCTTC	CASSARTGVNYGYTF
TRBJ2-7	.	TRBV29-1	TRBD2	TGCAGCGGCCAAGGGAGGGAGAACGAGCAGTACTTC	CSGQGRENEQYF
TRBJ2-3	.	TRBV6-5	TRBD2	TGTGCCAGCAGCCCTAGCGGGACAGATACGCAGTATTTT	CASSPSGTDTQYF
TRBJ2-3	.	TRBV19	.	TGTGCCAGTGGGGCCTTAACAGATACGCAGTATTTT	CASGALTDTQYF
TRBJ2-7	.	TRBV19	.	TGTGCCAGTAGTATGTCTAGTTGGCCTAGCGACACCTACGAGCAGTACTTC	CASSMSSWPSDTYEQYF
TRBJ1-4	.	TRBV9	.	TGTGCCAGCAGCCCCTATCTCGACAGACGTAATGAAAAACTGTTTTTT	CASSPYLDRRNEKLFF
TRBJ2-7	once	TRBV5-5	.	TGTGCCAGCAGCTTGTATTTCTCCTACGAGCAGTACTTC	CASSLYFSYEQYF
TRBJ1-4	.	TRBV10-3	.	TGTGCCATCAGTGATGGGGAGAGGGTCAAGGGGGAAAAACTGTTTTTT	CAISDGERVKGEKLFF
TRBJ2-7	.	TRBV5-1	.	TGCGCCAGCAGCCGGAGTGGCAGATCCTACGAGCAGTACTTC	CASSRSGRSYEQYF
TRBJ2-3	.	TRBV7-7	.	TGTGCCAGCAGCTTAGACGAAACAGATACGCAGTATTTT	CASSLDETDTQYF
TRBJ1-1	.	TRBV28	.	TGTGCCAGCAGGAGACAGGCCGGGACTGAAGCTTTCTTT	CASRRQAGTEAFF
TRBJ1-5	.	TRBV18	.	TGTGCCAGCTCACCAAGGAGGGGCAATCAGCCCCAGCATTTT	CASSPRRGNQPQHF
TRBJ1-3	.	TRBV30	.	TGTGCCTGGAGTCCTTACCCCGGGCGCGGAAACACCATATATTTT	CAWSPYPGRGNTIYF
TRBJ2-2	once	TRBV2	TRBD2	TGTGCCAGCAGTCTGACTAGCGGGAGAATCGCCGGGGAGCTGTTTTTT	CASSLTSGRIAGELFF
TRBJ2-6	.	TRBV18	.	TGTGCCAGCTCACCACCTGGGAGGACTGCGGCCAACGTCCTGACTTTC	CASSPPGRTAANVLTF